The 9 T cell receptor beta chains reported below all come from one sample, sequenced in a study of PD-L1 blockade in urothelial cancer. Measured with immunoSEQ multiplex PCR; TCRdb has only the in-frame clones, and not every one. The table shows about 45,000 clones, with 75% to 95% occurring only once. Regarding time point: peripheral blood 6 weeks after treatment start. The material sequenced was PBMCs, taken around atezolizumab (anti-PD-L1) treatment. These receptors were taken from a man in his 70s with urothelial cancer.

This clone showed up just a few times. The chain combines TRBV6-4 with TRBJ2-3; 9 bases are shared with TRBD1. The V and J ends lost 4 bases and 2 bases, in that order; junction bases with no gene match: 4. The CDR3 is made up of 15 amino acids. CDR1 is MRHNA, CDR2 SNTAGT, per germline. The CDR3, as DNA: TGTGCCAGCAGTGCCGGGACAGGGCACACAGATACGCAGTATTTT. This translates into CASSAGTGHTDTQYF.

This rearrangement joins TRBV7-2 to TRBJ2-5, with D perhaps TRBD1 (6 bases). The CDR3 contains 15 residues. Trimming stripped 5 bases from V and 2 bases from J, with 15 bases between. Germline loops: CDR1 SGHTA, CDR2 FQGNSA. CDR3 DNA: TGTGCCAGCAGCCGATGGACAGTGCTACAAGAGACCCAGTACTTC. Translating gives CASSRWTVLQETQYF.

V and J are TRBV6-4 and TRBJ1-4, with 7 positions matching TRBD1. In germline, CDR1 is MRHNA, CDR2 SNTAGT. The junction had 4 bases not matched to a gene; V was cut back by 2 bases and J by 13 bases. The CDR3 runs to 12 residues. CDR3: CASSDTGERLFF. Written as DNA, the CDR3 is TGTGCCAGCAGTGACACAGGGGAGCGACTGTTTTTT.

This rearrangement joins TRBV27 to TRBJ2-4, with D perhaps TRBD1 (6 bases). The germline gives CDR1 MNHEY, CDR2 SMNVEV (reference sequence). The CDR3 loop spans 14 amino acids. V dropped 5 bases and J dropped 6 bases, with 14 bases sitting between them. The CDR3 sequence is CASSPTRTANIQYF. CDR3 bases: TGTGCCAGCAGTCCAACCCGGACAGCAAACATTCAGTACTTC.

V gene TRBV18 combines with J gene TRBJ2-7, with a weak D call TRBD2 (6 bases). This CDR3 has 12 amino acids. Trimming removed 6 bases at V and 4 bases at J, with 10 bases between. CDR1 KGHSH and CDR2 LQKENI come from the germline V gene. The CDR3 nucleotides read TGTGCCAGCTCGGGGGGTAGGTACGAGCAGTACTTC. Its translation: CASSGGRYEQYF.

The chain couples TRBV5-4 to TRBJ2-3, with TRBD1 identical over 10 bases. Germline CDR1 reads SGHNT; CDR2 reads YYREEE (reference sequence). Trimming removed 5 bases from V and 4 bases from J; junction bases left unmatched: 10. The CDR3 spans 16 residues. CDR3 residues: CASSPVLGTGADTQYF. CDR3 nucleotide sequence: TGTGCCAGCAGTCCGGTGTTAGGGACAGGGGCAGATACGCAGTATTTT.

The chain employs TRBV2 and TRBJ2-7, with TRBD2 identical over 7 bases. The CDR3 is 16 residues long. Trimming at V came to 8 bases and at J to 3 bases, leaving 16 bases not matched to a gene. CDR1 is SNHLY, CDR2 FYNNEI, per germline. CDR3 region: CASAETSTVGYYEQYF. The DNA of the CDR3 is TGTGCCAGCGCTGAGACTAGCACGGTAGGCTACTACGAGCAGTACTTC. Full variable domain (remainder filled in from reference TRBV2 and TRBJ2-7): EPEVTQTPSHQVTQMGQEVILRCVPISNHLYFYWYRQILGQKVEFLVSFYNNEISEKSEIFDDQFSVERPDGSNFTLKIRSTKLEDSAMYFCASAETSTVGYYEQYFGPGTRLTVT.

The chain couples TRBV5-1 to TRBJ2-1; TRBD1 agrees at 7 bases. The CDR3 has 16 residues. V was pared by 4 bases and J by 9 bases, with 16 bases of the junction left unmatched. Germline CDR1 is SGHRS and CDR2 is YFSETQ. The CDR3 DNA reads as TGCGCCAGCAGCATACGCAGTTTGGGACAGAGTGGTGAGCAGTTCTTC. Its translation: CASSIRSLGQSGEQFF.

The table lists this clone with a count of one. The gene calls are TRBV9 and TRBJ2-1, with 9 bases fitting TRBD1. Looked up from germline, CDR1 is SGDLS and CDR2 is YYNGEE. Unmatched junction bases numbered 2, after V lost 4 bases and J lost 0 bases. The CDR3 has 15 residues. The CDR3 spells CASSPGQGSYNEQFF. CDR3 DNA sequence: TGTGCCAGCAGCCCGGGACAGGGCTCCTACAATGAGCAGTTCTTC.